Reported below is one T cell receptor beta chain. Its target is unknown. This entry comes from a study of cytomegalovirus exposure and HLA in healthy donors. Study-wide findings and caveats: A list of more than 150 TCR beta chains associated with cytomegalovirus was given.

The protocol was immunoSEQ multiplex PCR, while the TCRdb copy is restricted to in-frame clones and leaves out a portion. This table holds over 200,000 clones, roughly 84% found once. The CDR3 sequence is 12 residues long. CDR1 and CDR2 (germline): SGHDN, FVKESK. V lost 1 base to trimming and J lost 4 bases, with 3 bases between them. The sequenced material came from PBMCs. This clonotype originated in a woman younger than 35 in good health and CMV-seropositive. The chain combines TRBV14 with TRBJ2-3; D is uncertain. Here the CDR3 DNA reads TGTGCCAGCAGCCAAGCTGCAGATACGCAGTATTTT. Its translation is CASSQAADTQYF.